The 30 T cell receptor beta chains below come from one sample, sequenced in a study of blood T cells in healthy people across ages. It was with a sample-barcoded 5' primer and a J-beta primer mix that a second PCR of roughly 7 to 12 cycles was run. TCRdb analysed the 5' RACE reads with MiXCR anew, one entry per CDR3 protein. The sample records some 1.6 million distinct CDR3 sequences, almost 35% being singletons. Sequenced input: blood. The receptors originated from a woman in her 30s in good health.

The sample holds many counts of this clonotype. This chain uses TRBV29-1 with TRBJ2-7, with D possibly being TRBD1 (6 bases). The CDR3 runs to 14 residues. Germline values: CDR1 SQVTM, CDR2 ANQGSEA. V gave up 6 bases and J gave up 2 bases, with 17 bases separating them. The CDR3 reads CSVAGAGGTYEQYF. The CDR3 nucleotides read TGCAGCGTGGCAGGGGCGGGCGGAACCTACGAGCAGTACTTC.

This clonotype appeared a few times. V gene TRBV6-5 combines with J gene TRBJ1-1; no clear D gene. V gave up 4 bases and J gave up 0 bases, with 12 bases separating them. Germline lookup yields CDR1 MNHEY and CDR2 SVGAGI. The CDR3 is 15 residues long. The DNA of the CDR3 is TGTGCCAGCAGTTTCAGAGAGGGCGTGAACACTGAAGCTTTCTTT. This sequence encodes CASSFREGVNTEAFF.

V usage is TRBV7-3 and J usage is TRBJ1-1, with D possibly matching TRBD1 (6 bases). Germline V lookup: CDR1 SGHTA, CDR2 FQGTGA. This CDR3 spans 14 amino acids. Trimming removed 5 bases at V and 6 bases at J, with 16 bases between. CDR3 amino acids: CASSLRGDWAEAFF. In DNA, the CDR3 is TGTGCCAGCAGCCTAAGGGGGGATTGGGCTGAAGCTTTCTTT.

The sample holds many counts of this clonotype. The chain couples TRBV7-9 to TRBJ2-5; D is undetermined. CDR1 is SEHNR and CDR2 is FQNEAQ in the germline V gene (reference sequence). Trimming removed 0 bases at V and 2 bases at J, with 4 bases between. The CDR3 runs to 13 residues. This chain's CDR3 is CASSLAQQETQYF. The CDR3 DNA reads TGTGCCAGCAGCTTAGCACAGCAAGAGACCCAGTACTTC.

This clonotype was found a few times. The J gene is TRBJ2-3, the V gene TRBV7-9, with TRBD2 identical over 11 bases. The trim removed 5 bases at V and 3 bases at J, leaving 4 bases unmatched. Germline V lookup: CDR1 SEHNR, CDR2 FQNEAQ (reference sequence). CDR3 size: 15 residues. DNA for the CDR3: TGTGCCAGCAGCGTCCCTAGCGGGGGGACAGATACGCAGTATTTT. Its translation is CASSVPSGGTDTQYF.

The chain links TRBV12-3 or TRBV12-4 to TRBJ2-7; D is unresolved. V was clipped by 5 bases and J by 4 bases, with 12 bases between them. CDR3 length: 13 residues. The CDR3 region has the DNA TGTGCCAGCAGTATTCGGACGGATTACGAGCAGTACTTC. As protein: CASSIRTDYEQYF.

This clonotype was counted many times. V and J are TRBV6-5 and TRBJ2-7; 9 bases match TRBD2. This CDR3 is built from 15 residues. V gave up 2 bases and J gave up 4 bases; unmatched junction bases: 6. CDR1 and CDR2 (germline): MNHEY, SVGAGI. Written as DNA, the CDR3 is TGTGCCAGCAGTTACGGGCTAGCGGGGATTTACGAGCAGTACTTC. Translation: CASSYGLAGIYEQYF.

This clonotype has ten or more counts. This chain links TRBV28 with TRBJ2-7, with TRBD2 matching 7 bases. V shed 6 bases, J shed 2 bases, and the junction held 10 bases outside the gene matches. Germline-derived CDR1 and CDR2 are MDHEN and SYDVKM. The CDR3 is 15 residues long. The CDR3 nucleotides read TGTGCCAGCAGATCTACTAGCGAACGACCCTACGAGCAGTACTTC. It codes for CASRSTSERPYEQYF. Looking up the rest from reference TRBV28 and TRBJ2-7 gives the full variable domain: DVKVTQSSRYLVKRTGEKVFLECVQDMDHENMFWYRQDPGLGLRLIYFSYDVKMKEKGDIPEGYSVSREKKERFSLILESASTNQTSMYLCASRSTSERPYEQYFGPGTRLTVT.

This clonotype has only a few counts. The chain joins TRBV5-1 to TRBJ2-1, with TRBD2 identical over 8 bases. The CDR3 runs to 14 residues. Unmatched junction bases numbered 2, after V lost 0 bases and J lost 6 bases. The germline V gene encodes CDR1 SGHRS and CDR2 YFSETQ. CDR3 protein: CASSLVGRANEQFF. CDR3 DNA: TGCGCCAGCAGCTTGGTCGGGAGGGCCAATGAGCAGTTCTTC.

V gene TRBV7-9 combines with J gene TRBJ1-2; TRBD1 matches 9 bases. Trimming removed 10 bases from V and 1 base from J; junction bases left unmatched: 10. The germline CDR1 and CDR2 sequences are SEHNR and FQNEAQ (reference sequence). This CDR3 has 15 amino acids. This chain's CDR3 is CAIPGQGPINYGYTF. The CDR3 DNA reads TGTGCCATCCCGGGACAGGGACCTATTAACTATGGCTACACCTTC.

This clonotype was picked up a small number of times. This chain links TRBV4-1 with TRBJ2-1; no clear D. Per the germline V gene, CDR1 is MGHRA and CDR2 is YSYEKL. V lost 0 bases and J 7 bases, leaving 10 bases between the germline ends. The CDR3 covers 14 residues. CDR3 protein: CASSQDRLRNEQFF. The CDR3 nucleotides are TGCGCCAGCAGCCAAGATAGATTGCGGAATGAGCAGTTCTTC.

This clonotype was recorded a few times. This chain connects TRBV13 to TRBJ2-3, with 10 bases matching TRBD2. The V gene's germline CDR1 is PRHDT and CDR2 FYEKMQ (reference sequence). Unmatched junction bases numbered 10, after V lost 4 bases and J lost 3 bases. This CDR3 region has 17 residues. The CDR3 protein is CASSSHFSGGVTDTQYF. The CDR3 DNA reads TGTGCCAGCAGCTCCCACTTCAGCGGGGGGGTGACAGATACGCAGTATTTT.

In this sample, this clonotype turned up a few times. The chain carries TRBV20-1 and TRBJ2-5; TRBD1 aligns across 7 bases. Germline values: CDR1 DFQATT, CDR2 SNEGSKA (reference sequence). The CDR3 sequence is 14 residues long. After removal of 0 bases from V and 3 bases from J, the junction contained 4 bases not matched to a gene. CDR3 residues: CSARDLTGEETQYF. The CDR3 DNA sequence: TGCAGTGCTAGAGACCTTACAGGGGAAGAGACCCAGTACTTC.

The chain joins TRBV20-1 to TRBJ2-3; D could derive from TRBD1 or TRBD2 (5 bases each). V lost 0 bases and J 2 bases, leaving 9 bases between the germline ends. The CDR3 is made up of 14 amino acids. CDR1 and CDR2 from the germline V gene are DFQATT and SNEGSKA (reference sequence). CDR3 DNA sequence: TGCAGTGCTAGAGAGGGGGACCACACAGATACGCAGTATTTT. Translation gives CSAREGDHTDTQYF.

This rearrangement joins TRBV7-9 to TRBJ2-3; TRBD2 agrees at 9 bases. The germline CDR1 and CDR2 sequences are SEHNR and FQNEAQ (reference sequence). The ends lost 1 base at V and 5 bases at J; junction bases unmatched: 19. The CDR3 covers 20 residues. The CDR3, as DNA: TGTGCCAGCAGCTTAGGTATTAGCGGGGGTCCCCTCATTGAGGAAGATACGCAGTATTTT. Protein: CASSLGISGGPLIEEDTQYF.

CDR3 amino acids: CAIRLGALAHEQFF. The CDR3 nucleotides are TGTGCCATCAGACTGGGGGCCCTCGCGCATGAGCAGTTCTTC. The chain carries TRBV10-3 and TRBJ2-1, with D tentatively TRBD1 (6 bases). The CDR3 totals 14 residues. The germline V gene has CDR1 ENHRY and CDR2 SYGVKD. V was pared by 6 bases and J by 8 bases, with 17 bases between.

This clonotype was picked up one time. One junction end disagrees with the germline gene, perhaps due to a read error. The CDR3 spells CASSLSSTGFNYDYTF. CDR3 bases: TGTGCCAGCAGTTTATCCTCGACAGGGTTCAACTATGACTACACCTTC. This chain joins TRBV27 and TRBJ1-2; 7 nucleotides line up with TRBD1. Germline V gene sequence: CDR1 MNHEY, CDR2 SMNVEV (reference sequence). The CDR3 totals 16 residues.

The chain links TRBV5-1 to TRBJ1-1; D is uncertain. CDR1 is SGHRS and CDR2 is YFSETQ in the germline V gene. V was trimmed by 0 bases and J by 4 bases, leaving 7 bases between them. The CDR3 is 13 residues long. The CDR3 loop is CASSLGILTEAFF. CDR3 nucleotide sequence: TGCGCCAGCAGCTTGGGAATACTCACTGAAGCTTTCTTT.

This clonotype was observed at least ten times. This sequence joins TRBV7-2 and TRBJ2-7; 9 nucleotides match TRBD1. The CDR3 loop spans 16 amino acids. The V gene's germline CDR1 is SGHTA and CDR2 FQGNSA. The J segment lost 2 bases and the V segment lost 0 bases, leaving 5 bases of the junction unmatched. The CDR3 sequence: CASSLAGQGLPYEQYF. CDR3 DNA sequence: TGTGCCAGCAGCTTAGCCGGACAGGGGCTTCCCTACGAGCAGTACTTC.

The chain recombines TRBV30 with TRBJ1-2, with unresolved D. The ends were cut back, 3 bases at V and 4 bases at J, with 15 bases in the middle. Germline-derived CDR1 and CDR2 are GTSNPN and SVGIG (reference sequence). The CDR3 length is 14 residues. The CDR3 is CAWRQVGLGYGYTF. DNA for the CDR3: TGTGCCTGGAGGCAGGTGGGGTTAGGCTATGGCTACACCTTC.

This clonotype was observed a few times. The genes are TRBV29-1 and TRBJ2-1; 8 bases fit TRBD2. CDR3 length: 18 amino acids. Per germline, CDR1 SQVTM and CDR2 ANQGSEA. Germline trimming cut 1 base from V and 3 bases from J; bases unmatched to any gene: 14. DNA of the CDR3: TGCAGCGTTGAAGGCGCCTTGTTAGGGCGGGAGGTCTACAATGAGCAGTTCTTC. This encodes CSVEGALLGREVYNEQFF.

This chain connects TRBV9 to TRBJ2-5; 10 bases fit TRBD2. Germline CDR1 is SGDLS and CDR2 is YYNGEE. J gave up 2 bases and V 3 bases, and 4 bases lay outside the gene matches. The CDR3 contains 15 residues. In DNA form, the CDR3 reads TGTGCCAGCAGCGGTGGACTAGCGGCGCAAGAGACCCAGTACTTC. Its protein product is CASSGGLAAQETQYF. Supplemented by reference TRBV9 and TRBJ2-5, the full variable domain reads DSGVTQTPKHLITATGQRVTLRCSPRSGDLSVYWYQQSLDQGLQFLIQYYNGEERAKGNILERFSAQQFPDLHSELNLSSLELGDSALYFCASSGGLAAQETQYFGPGTRLLVL.

The J gene is TRBJ2-1, the V gene TRBV24-1; TRBD2 matches 7 bases. After removal of 4 bases from V and 9 bases from J, the junction contained 11 bases not matched to a gene. CDR3 length equals 15 residues. Germline V lookup: CDR1 KGHDR, CDR2 SFDVKD. The CDR3 DNA reads as TGTGCCACCAGTGACCGCCGACTAGCTGCGGCTGAGCAGTTCTTC. This translates into CATSDRRLAAAEQFF.

CDR3 in DNA: TGCAGCGTTGAAGATGTGTGGGACCTATATGGCTACACCTTC. Protein: CSVEDVWDLYGYTF. The chain combines TRBV29-1 with TRBJ1-2, with TRBD1 as a possible D gene (5 bases). The CDR3 has 14 residues. Germline CDR1 reads SQVTM; CDR2 reads ANQGSEA. The germline V and J ends were trimmed by 0 bases and 5 bases, with 13 bases remaining between them.

As regards this clonotype: Since a much larger clone is just one base distant, this may be a read error. This chain uses TRBV5-1 with TRBJ2-7; D not certain. The CDR3 has 12 residues. CDR1 is SGHRS, CDR2 YFSETQ, per germline. The CDR3 here is CDSSLWGDEQYF. In DNA form, the CDR3 reads TGCGACAGCAGCTTATGGGGTGACGAGCAGTACTTC.

The V gene is TRBV7-9, the J gene TRBJ2-7, with D unclear. V was clipped by 1 base and J by 0 bases, with 7 bases between them. Germline values: CDR1 SEHNR, CDR2 FQNEAQ (reference sequence). CDR3 length equals 14 residues. CDR3 sequence: CASSLVGYSYEQYF. In DNA form, the CDR3 reads TGTGCCAGCAGCTTAGTTGGCTACTCCTACGAGCAGTACTTC.

This clonotype was recorded many times. The chain uses TRBV29-1 and TRBJ2-4; maybe TRBD1 (6 bases). V was trimmed by 4 bases and J by 7 bases, leaving 14 bases between them. Germline CDR1 and CDR2: SQVTM and ANQGSEA. The CDR3 totals 13 residues. The CDR3 coding sequence is TGCAGCGTTGGTGGGGGCCAGGGGAACATTCAGTACTTC. Translating it yields CSVGGGQGNIQYF. The entire variable domain, with the rest obtained from reference TRBV29-1 and TRBJ2-4, is as follows: SAVISQKPSRDICQRGTSLTIQCQVDSQVTMMFWYRQQPGQSLTLIATANQGSEATYESGFVIDKFPISRPNLTFSTLTVSNMSPEDSSIYLCSVGGGQGNIQYFGAGTRLSVL.

This clonotype was counted a few times. V and J are TRBV28 and TRBJ2-5; 12 positions match TRBD2. V dropped 1 base and J dropped 2; count of bases not matched to a gene: 5. The CDR3 totals 17 residues. Germline assignment: CDR1 MDHEN and CDR2 SYDVKM. The CDR3 bases are TGTGCCAGCAGTTTATCCCTAGCGGGAGGGCTGCAAGAGACCCAGTACTTC. Translation: CASSLSLAGGLQETQYF.

This clonotype was counted a few times. This sequence joins TRBV7-9 and TRBJ1-4; 7 bases are a match to TRBD1. The J segment lost 5 bases and the V segment lost 3 bases, leaving 6 bases of the junction unmatched. The CDR3 runs 15 residues. Germline V gene data show CDR1 as SEHNR and CDR2 as FQNEAQ (reference sequence). The CDR3 DNA reads TGTGCCAGCAGCTTCGACAGGGAGCAAAATGAAAAACTGTTTTTT. It is translated as CASSFDREQNEKLFF. The whole variable domain, remainder taken from reference TRBV7-9 and TRBJ1-4, is DTGVSQNPRHKITKRGQNVTFRCDPISEHNRLYWYRQTLGQGPEFLTYFQNEAQLEKSRLLSDRFSAERPKGSFSTLEIQRTEQGDSAMYLCASSFDREQNEKLFFGSGTQLSVL.

Only a few counts were recorded for this clonotype. The chain recombines TRBV27 with TRBJ2-5, with 8 bases aligning to TRBD2. The germline V gene encodes CDR1 MNHEY and CDR2 SMNVEV (reference sequence). Trimming took 6 bases from V and 5 from J; bases not matched to a gene: 20. This CDR3 contains 18 residues. This chain's CDR3 is CASSLGTAGAGRTETQYF. CDR3 coding DNA: TGTGCCAGCAGCCTCGGAACAGCGGGGGCGGGTCGGACGGAGACCCAGTACTTC.